A single sample is the source of the 19 T cell receptor beta chains below, sequenced in a study of CD4 T cells in relation to SARS-CoV-2 and coronaviruses. The method was immunoSEQ multiplex PCR; TCRdb's version includes in-frame clones alone and lacks a portion of them. This sample has about 20,000 clones, with roughly four fifths found just once. CD4+ T cells from unexposed donors were obtained before the COVID-19 pandemic (2011-2018). The cells were cultured for approximately ten days before CD4+ T cells were isolated. These receptors' antigens are unknown. The sample consisted of CD4+ T cells from PBMCs, cultured in vitro. The receptors come from a human donor in good health.

The chain has TRBV5-5 and TRBJ2-3, with 10 bases identical to TRBD1. The V gene end was trimmed by 4 bases and the J gene end by 4 bases; junction bases not matched to a gene: 6. Germline V gene data show CDR1 as SGHKS and CDR2 as YYEKEE (reference sequence). The CDR3 runs 15 residues. The CDR3, as DNA: TGTGCCAGCAGCCTAGGACAGGGGGTTGCAGATACGCAGTATTTT. Protein product: CASSLGQGVADTQYF.

The chain combines TRBV12-3 or TRBV12-4 with TRBJ2-3; TRBD1 might be the D (5 bases). The V gene lost 3 bases and the J gene lost 4 bases, with 8 bases spanning the gap. The CDR3 has 13 amino acids. CDR3 loop: CASSFAGPDTQYF. CDR3 bases: TGTGCCAGCAGTTTCGCAGGGCCAGATACGCAGTATTTT.

V is TRBV6-5 and J is TRBJ2-1, with a possible D match to TRBD1 (6 bases). The V end lost 0 bases, the J end lost 9 bases, and 18 bases lay between the germline ends. Germline values: CDR1 MNHEY, CDR2 SVGAGI. This CDR3 comprises 16 residues. This chain's CDR3 is CASSYSAADRMGEQFF. As DNA, the CDR3 is TGTGCCAGCAGTTACTCGGCCGCGGACAGAATGGGTGAGCAGTTCTTC.

This CDR3 is CASSHPTVHTGELFF. CDR3 DNA sequence: TGTGCCAGCAGCCACCCTACTGTGCACACCGGGGAGCTGTTTTTT. This chain links TRBV7-9 with TRBJ2-2; D gene unclear. The germline V and J ends were trimmed by 5 bases and 3 bases, with 13 bases remaining between them. CDR3 length: 15 amino acids. Germline V gene lookup returns CDR1 SEHNR and CDR2 FQNEAQ (reference sequence).

Only a few counts were recorded for this clone. The rearrangement joins TRBV27 to TRBJ1-5, with 9 bases that match TRBD1. The CDR3 covers 16 residues. The ends lost 5 bases at V and 2 bases at J; junction bases unmatched: 7. CDR1 MNHEY and CDR2 SMNVEV come from the germline V gene (reference sequence). Here the CDR3 reads CASSPRTGVRNQPQHF. DNA for the CDR3: TGTGCCAGCAGTCCCAGGACAGGGGTGCGCAATCAGCCCCAGCATTTT.

The chain employs TRBV9 and TRBJ2-6, with 7 bases identical to TRBD2. Germline CDR1 is SGDLS and CDR2 is YYNGEE. The V and J ends lost 3 bases and 11 bases, in that order; junction bases with no gene match: 14. The CDR3 length is 16 residues. In DNA form, the CDR3 reads TGTGCCAGCAGCGGACCCCTAGCGGAGGGTCCGTACGTCCTGACTTTC. It encodes CASSGPLAEGPYVLTF.

This clone was counted a few times. CDR3 sequence reads: CASSLVGNYEQYF. CDR3 DNA sequence: TGTGCCAGCAGCTTAGTAGGCAACTACGAGCAGTACTTC. The chain joins TRBV11-2 to TRBJ2-7; D call uncertain. V lost 1 base, J lost 3 bases, and 7 bases lay in between. Looked up from germline, CDR1 is SGHAT and CDR2 is FQNNGV. This CDR3 contains 13 residues.

The V and J genes are TRBV4-1 and TRBJ2-2, with a weak D call TRBD1 (5 bases). CDR3 length equals 17 residues. Germline CDR1 reads MGHRA; CDR2 reads YSYEKL. Trimming took off 1 base at V and 0 bases at J, with 12 bases between the two ends. The CDR3 is CASSQAFRVTNTGELFF. The CDR3 DNA sequence: TGCGCCAGCAGCCAAGCCTTCAGGGTGACGAACACCGGGGAGCTGTTTTTT.

The table lists this clone with a few counts. V gene TRBV5-1 combines with J gene TRBJ1-4, with 11 bases that match TRBD1. The V gene's germline CDR1 is SGHRS and CDR2 YFSETQ. V shed 0 bases and J 7 bases; nucleotides not matched to a gene: 2. The CDR3 totals 15 residues. The CDR3, as DNA: TGCGCCAGCAGCTTGGAGGGACAGGGGGGTGAAAAACTGTTTTTT. Translating gives CASSLEGQGGEKLFF.

This rearrangement joins TRBV2 to TRBJ2-3, with 7 bases that match TRBD2. V was pared by 8 bases and J by 1 base, with 6 bases of the junction left unmatched. Germline-derived CDR1 and CDR2 are SNHLY and FYNNEI. This CDR3 has 14 amino acids. The CDR3 nucleotides read TGTGCCAGCCTACTAGCGACCGGCACAGATACGCAGTATTTT. It specifies CASLLATGTDTQYF.

The chain couples TRBV5-1 to TRBJ2-5; 8 positions match TRBD2. V lost 4 bases and J lost 13; bases outside the gene matches: 18. Germline CDR1 reads SGHRS; CDR2 reads YFSETQ. The CDR3 covers 15 residues. CDR3 sequence (DNA): TGCGCCAGCAGCCTTAGCGGGAAACCGTATCTGAGTGGGTACTTC. This sequence encodes CASSLSGKPYLSGYF.

The CDR3 sequence is CASSIWTGSNQPQHF. As DNA, the CDR3 is TGTGCCAGCAGCATCTGGACAGGGAGCAATCAGCCCCAGCATTTT. The chain is built from TRBV28 and TRBJ1-5; 8 nucleotides line up with TRBD1. The germline V gene encodes CDR1 MDHEN and CDR2 SYDVKM. The CDR3 is 15 amino acids. Trimming at V came to 6 bases and at J to 1 base, leaving 5 bases not matched to a gene.

The gene calls are TRBV2 and TRBJ2-7; 12 bases are shared with TRBD2. The V gene's germline CDR1 is SNHLY and CDR2 FYNNEI. This CDR3 spans 14 amino acids. V shed 11 bases, J shed 6 bases, and the junction held 11 bases outside the gene matches. The CDR3 reads CAGRLAGGPSEQYF. The CDR3 DNA is TGTGCCGGTCGTCTAGCGGGAGGGCCCTCCGAGCAGTACTTC.

This clone was seen once. The CDR3 is CASSSGRRAVEQYF. CDR3 bases: TGTGCCAGCAGCTCGGGTCGGAGGGCCGTCGAGCAGTACTTC. The chain carries TRBV5-8 and TRBJ2-7; possible D gene TRBD2, 6 bases. The germline gives CDR1 SGHTS, CDR2 YDEGEE. CDR3 length equals 14 residues. V lost 3 bases to trimming and J lost 6 bases, with 16 bases between them.

V gene TRBV19 combines with J gene TRBJ2-1; 9 bases line up with TRBD1. V gave up 10 bases and J gave up 8 bases; unmatched junction bases: 12. Per the germline V gene, CDR1 is LNHDA and CDR2 is SQIVND (reference sequence). The CDR3 consists of 14 residues. In nucleotides, the CDR3 is TGTGCCACCCGAAGGACAGGGGACTGGGATGAGCAGTTCTTC. Protein: CATRRTGDWDEQFF. The whole variable domain, remainder taken from reference TRBV19 and TRBJ2-1, is DGGITQSPKYLFRKEGQNVTLSCEQNLNHDAMYWYRQDPGQGLRLIYYSQIVNDFQKGDIAEGYSVSREKKESFPLTVTSAQKNPTAFYLCATRRTGDWDEQFFGPGTRLTVL.

This sequence joins TRBV16 and TRBJ2-2, with D perhaps being TRBD1 or TRBD2 (5 bases each). This CDR3 contains 16 residues. Per germline, CDR1 KGHSY and CDR2 FQNENV. V lost 0 bases and J 2 bases, leaving 10 bases between the germline ends. The CDR3: CASSQSSGRNTGELFF. The DNA for the CDR3 is TGTGCCAGCAGCCAATCATCAGGGAGAAACACCGGGGAGCTGTTTTTT.

The J gene is TRBJ2-7, the V gene TRBV5-1; 8 bases match TRBD2. The CDR3 covers 15 residues. V trimming: 0 bases; J trimming: 1 base; junction bases outside the gene matches: 3. The germline V gene has CDR1 SGHRS and CDR2 YFSETQ. CDR3 nucleotides: TGCGCCAGCAGCTTGGATCCTAGCGGGTCCTACGAGCAGTACTTC. Translating gives CASSLDPSGSYEQYF.

The chain joins TRBV15 to TRBJ1-5; TRBD1 might be the D (5 bases). The length of the CDR3 is 17 residues. Trimming pared 1 base from V and 6 bases from J, leaving 19 bases between. Germline V gene data show CDR1 as LNHNV and CDR2 as YYDKDF (reference sequence). As DNA, the CDR3 is TGTGCCACCAGCAGAGTAGTAAGTGGGACGAAGCTTCAGCCCCAGCATTTT. Translating it yields CATSRVVSGTKLQPQHF. Full variable domain (remainder filled in from reference TRBV15 and TRBJ1-5): DAMVIQNPRYQVTQFGKPVTLSCSQTLNHNVMYWYQQKSSQAPKLLFHYYDKDFNNEADTPDNFQSRRPNTSFCFLDIRSPGLGDTAMYLCATSRVVSGTKLQPQHFGDGTRLSIL.

The V call is TRBV11-2, the J call TRBJ2-3, with 9 positions matching TRBD2. CDR3 length equals 18 residues. Trimming took 1 base from V and 4 from J; bases not matched to a gene: 12. Per the germline V gene, CDR1 is SGHAT and CDR2 is FQNNGV. The CDR3 loop is CASSLGLWGSGSSDTQYF. The CDR3 DNA follows: TGTGCCAGCAGCTTAGGTTTGTGGGGTAGCGGGAGCTCAGATACGCAGTATTTT.